This T cell receptor (beta chain) originates from a study of T cells after yellow fever vaccination. The study's findings and limits: Most primary-vaccination clones reappeared after the booster (just under 98% CD4, about 88% CD8).

CDR3 length equals 15 residues. V gave up 0 bases and J gave up 6 bases, with 12 bases separating them. Germline CDR1 is MNHEY and CDR2 is SMNVEV (reference sequence). With regard to this clonotype: Its antigen is not identified.

Using its own MiXCR run on the 5' RACE reads, TCRdb lists one record per CDR3 protein. The table records some 340,000 distinct CDR3 sequences, approximately 11% of them present only once. The material was CD4+ T cells sorted from PBMCs, obtained 45 days after the yellow fever booster vaccination. The gene calls are TRBV27 and TRBJ1-5; D gene unclear. The sequence was obtained from a man aged 18 to 30 who received the YFV17D yellow fever vaccine. CDR3 amino acids: CASSLSTFFSQPQHF. CDR3 DNA: TGTGCCAGCAGTTTATCGACGTTTTTCAGTCAGCCCCAGCATTTT.